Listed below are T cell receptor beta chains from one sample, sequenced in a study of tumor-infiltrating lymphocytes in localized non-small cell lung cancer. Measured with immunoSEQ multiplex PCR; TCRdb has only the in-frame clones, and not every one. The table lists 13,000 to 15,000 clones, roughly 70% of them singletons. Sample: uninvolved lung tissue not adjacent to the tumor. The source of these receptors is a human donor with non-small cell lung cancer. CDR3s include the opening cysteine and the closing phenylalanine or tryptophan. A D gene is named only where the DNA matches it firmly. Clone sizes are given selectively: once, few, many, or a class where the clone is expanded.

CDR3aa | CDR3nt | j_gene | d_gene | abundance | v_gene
CASSFGLAGLETQYF | TGTGCCAGCAGCTTCGGACTAGCGGGGTTAGAGACCCAGTACTTC | TRBJ2-5 | TRBD2 | few | TRBV7-3
CASSRFDRPYYGYTF | TGTGCCAGCAGTCGATTCGACAGGCCCTACTATGGCTACACCTTC | TRBJ1-2 | - | medium-sized | TRBV28
CATTDQMNTEAFF | TGTGCCACAACGGACCAAATGAACACTGAAGCTTTCTTT | TRBJ1-1 | - | - | TRBV5-6
CASSKGPSGATQYF | TGCGCCAGCAGTAAAGGGCCTAGCGGGGCGACCCAGTACTTC | TRBJ2-5 | TRBD2 | - | TRBV10-1
CASSQQDEAFF | TGTGCCAGCAGTCAGCAAGATGAAGCTTTCTTT | TRBJ1-1 | - | medium-sized | TRBV2
CASSPGRADEQFF | TGTGCCAGCAGCCCAGGGAGGGCCGATGAGCAGTTCTTC | TRBJ2-1 | TRBD2 | few | TRBV28
CASSLSQGGYNEQFF | TGTGCCAGCAGCTTATCTCAGGGAGGATACAATGAGCAGTTCTTC | TRBJ2-1 | - | - | TRBV7-9
CASKEGETQYF | TGCGCCAGCAAGGAGGGGGAGACCCAGTACTTC | TRBJ2-5 | - | - | TRBV5-1
CASSTHQTRTSYEQYF | TGTGCCAGCAGCACCCACCAAACACGCACCTCCTACGAGCAGTACTTC | TRBJ2-7 | - | once | TRBV7-8
CASSSGGTGGEKLFF | TGTGCCAGCAGTTCTGGTGGGACAGGGGGTGAAAAACTGTTTTTT | TRBJ1-4 | TRBD1 | once | TRBV6-5
CASSETGTNYNEQFF | TGTGCCAGCAGTGAGACCGGGACAAACTACAATGAGCAGTTCTTC | TRBJ2-1 | - | - | TRBV2
CASSLGLAEDTQYF | TGTGCCAGCAGCTTGGGACTAGCAGAGGATACGCAGTATTTT | TRBJ2-3 | TRBD2 | - | TRBV5-4
CASSLTPSGGQETQYF | TGTGCCAGCAGCTTAACCCCCAGCGGGGGGCAAGAGACCCAGTACTTC | TRBJ2-5 | TRBD2 | - | TRBV7-3
CASGLVGDTEAFF | TGTGCTAGTGGTTTGGTAGGGGACACTGAAGCTTTCTTT | TRBJ1-1 | - | - | TRBV12-5
CASSAGQGGNQPQHF | TGTGCCAGCAGCGCAGGACAGGGCGGCAATCAGCCCCAGCATTTT | TRBJ1-5 | TRBD1 | - | TRBV9
CASSSWGFVYGYTF | TGTGCCAGCAGCTCGTGGGGGTTCGTCTATGGCTACACCTTC | TRBJ1-2 | - | few | TRBV7-2
CSAAGGHTQYF | TGCAGTGCCGCAGGTGGACATACGCAGTATTTT | TRBJ2-3 | - | - | TRBV20-1
CASNRGDNSPLHF | TGTGCCAGCAACCGGGGGGATAATTCACCCCTCCACTTT | TRBJ1-6 | - | few | TRBV19
CASSPGQGMFGDTQYF | TGTGCCAGCAGCCCCGGACAGGGTATGTTTGGAGATACGCAGTATTTT | TRBJ2-3 | TRBD1 | - | TRBV2
CASSLGGTGPQETQYF | TGCGCCAGCAGCTTGGGGGGGACGGGGCCCCAAGAGACCCAGTACTTC | TRBJ2-5 | - | - | TRBV5-1
CASSSFNQPQHF | TGTGCCAGCAGCTCCTTCAATCAGCCCCAGCATTTT | TRBJ1-5 | - | - | TRBV27
CASSYLTGTGEQFF | TGTGCCAGCAGTTACTTGACAGGGACTGGTGAGCAGTTCTTC | TRBJ2-1 | - | - | TRBV2
CASSLGGVVGNF | TGTGCCAGCAGTTTGGGGGGAGTGGTGGGGAACTTC | TRBJ2-7 | - | - | TRBV2
CASSSLKGTANEKLFF | TGTGCCAGCAGCTCCCTGAAGGGGACGGCCAATGAAAAACTGTTTTTT | TRBJ1-4 | - | medium-sized | TRBV7-9
CASSLSGGRGTEAFF | TGTGCCAGCAGTTTATCGGGCGGCAGGGGAACTGAAGCTTTCTTT | TRBJ1-1 | - | - | TRBV27
CASSTAGTGTTDTQYF | TGTGCCAGTAGTACCGCCGGGACAGGGACCACAGATACGCAGTATTTT | TRBJ2-3 | TRBD1 | - | TRBV19
CASRFWGADTQYF | TGTGCCAGCAGGTTTTGGGGTGCAGATACGCAGTATTTT | TRBJ2-3 | - | - | TRBV5-5
CAWSVIRSNQPQHF | TGTGCCTGGAGTGTAATTCGAAGCAATCAGCCCCAGCATTTT | TRBJ1-5 | - | - | TRBV30
CASSVAGGPQETQYF | TGTGCCAGCAGTGTGGCAGGCGGACCCCAAGAGACCCAGTACTTC | TRBJ2-5 | - | - | TRBV6-1
CASSSGTSGRAYEQYF | TGTGCCAGCAGCTCCGGGACTAGCGGGAGGGCCTACGAGCAGTACTTC | TRBJ2-7 | TRBD2 | few | TRBV11-2
CASSYGRSSGNTIYF | TGTGCCAGCAGTTACGGGCGGAGCTCTGGAAACACCATATATTTT | TRBJ1-3 | - | - | TRBV6-5
CASRARQGPYEQYF | TGTGCCAGCAGGGCGCGACAGGGACCCTACGAGCAGTACTTC | TRBJ2-7 | TRBD1 | few | TRBV27
CASSLEGGTSGKQYF | TGTGCCAGCAGCTTAGAGGGGGGCACTAGCGGGAAGCAGTACTTC | TRBJ2-7 | TRBD2 | - | TRBV7-9
CASSVEGERTGELFF | TGTGCCAGCAGCGTAGAGGGAGAGAGGACCGGGGAGCTGTTTTTT | TRBJ2-2 | - | - | TRBV9
CASSEQGGAETQYF | TGTGCCAGCAGCGAACAGGGAGGCGCGGAGACCCAGTACTTC | TRBJ2-5 | - | - | TRBV5-8
CASRLDEQYF | TGTGCCAGCAGGTTGGACGAGCAGTACTTC | TRBJ2-7 | - | - | TRBV2
CASGRYTSGYNEQFF | TGTGCCAGCGGGAGATACACTAGCGGCTACAATGAGCAGTTCTTC | TRBJ2-1 | TRBD2 | - | TRBV7-2
CASSLGAGGTSGNTIYF | TGTGCCAGCAGCTTGGGTGCAGGGGGCACGTCTGGAAACACCATATATTTT | TRBJ1-3 | TRBD1 | - | TRBV5-6
CASSPRDSGTEAFF | TGTGCCAGCAGTCCCCGGGACAGTGGGACTGAAGCTTTCTTT | TRBJ1-1 | TRBD1 | - | TRBV6-6
CASSYSTSLAGGEQFF | TGTGCCAGCAGTTACTCGACGTCACTAGCGGGGGGAGAGCAGTTCTTC | TRBJ2-1 | TRBD2 | few | TRBV6-5
CAWSVRGNEQYF | TGTGCCTGGAGTGTACGGGGGAACGAGCAGTACTTC | TRBJ2-7 | - | - | TRBV30
CASNTGVGPLHF | TGTGCCAGTAACACAGGGGTAGGGCCCCTCCACTTT | TRBJ1-6 | TRBD1 | - | TRBV19
CASRVTGRGKLFF | TGTGCCAGCAGGGTGACAGGGCGGGGGAAACTGTTTTTT | TRBJ1-4 | TRBD1 | medium-sized | TRBV28
CASAAGGTDTQYF | TGTGCCAGCGCAGCGGGGGGGACAGATACGCAGTATTTT | TRBJ2-3 | TRBD2 | - | TRBV9
CASSTGTGSNQPQHF | TGTGCCAGCTCAACCGGGACAGGGAGCAATCAGCCCCAGCATTTT | TRBJ1-5 | TRBD1 | - | TRBV10-3
CAWRPLGRRGELFF | TGTGCCTGGAGACCGTTGGGACGGCGGGGGGAGCTGTTTTTT | TRBJ2-2 | - | - | TRBV30
CASSPRGPTNTEAFF | TGTGCCAGCAGCCCACGGGGACCGACGAACACTGAAGCTTTCTTT | TRBJ1-1 | - | - | TRBV7-2
CASSQRIAGGSAETQYF | TGCGCCAGCAGCCAGCGGATAGCGGGAGGAAGCGCAGAGACCCAGTACTTC | TRBJ2-5 | TRBD2 | - | TRBV4-1
CASSLRGITEAFF | TGTGCCAGCAGTCTTCGGGGGATTACTGAAGCTTTCTTT | TRBJ1-1 | - | - | TRBV27
CATSREYRDYNSPLHF | TGTGCCACCAGCAGGGAGTATAGGGATTATAATTCACCCCTCCACTTT | TRBJ1-6 | - | - | TRBV15
CASSPSRNTDTQYF | TGTGCCAGCAGCCCCTCGAGGAACACAGATACGCAGTATTTT | TRBJ2-3 | - | - | TRBV14
CAIRLADTYNEQFF | TGTGCCATCCGACTAGCGGATACCTACAATGAGCAGTTCTTC | TRBJ2-1 | TRBD2 | - | TRBV2
CASSQVRTSTDTQYF | TGTGCCAGCAGCCAAGTCCGGACTAGCACAGATACGCAGTATTTT | TRBJ2-3 | - | once | TRBV4-2
CASSLGADLYQETQYF | TGTGCCAGCAGTTTAGGGGCAGATTTGTACCAAGAGACCCAGTACTTC | TRBJ2-5 | - | - | TRBV28
CASSLAGGSSYEQYF | TGTGCCAGCAGTTTAGCGGGAGGCAGCTCCTACGAGCAGTACTTC | TRBJ2-7 | TRBD2 | once | TRBV6-6
CASSWTGRGETQYF | TGTGCCAGCAGCTGGACAGGGCGTGGAGAGACCCAGTACTTC | TRBJ2-5 | TRBD1 | - | TRBV5-6
CASSQELIRTDSTSYGYTF | TGCGCCAGCAGCCAAGAATTAATAAGGACAGACTCAACCTCCTATGGCTACACCTTC | TRBJ1-2 | - | - | TRBV4-3
CAIRQESTGTIRDEQYF | TGTGCCATCAGACAAGAGTCGACAGGGACTATTCGTGACGAGCAGTACTTC | TRBJ2-7 | - | - | TRBV10-3
CASSGDGARGETQYF | TGCGCCAGCAGCGGGGATGGGGCGCGGGGAGAGACCCAGTACTTC | TRBJ2-5 | - | - | TRBV5-1
CSAAKGGSSYEQYF | TGCAGCGCCGCCAAAGGCGGGAGCTCCTACGAGCAGTACTTC | TRBJ2-7 | TRBD2 | - | TRBV29-1